The present entry profiles one T cell receptor (beta chain) with its context. The source of the sample is a study of OX40 agonist ivuxolimab in advanced cancers. Germline V lookup: CDR1 SGHVS, CDR2 FQNEAQ. V shed 4 bases, J shed 2 bases, and the junction held 12 bases outside the gene matches. The CDR3 has 18 residues. The method was immunoSEQ multiplex PCR; TCRdb's version includes in-frame clones alone and lacks a portion of them. The data show 74,000 or so clones, about 93% seen once. This TCR was recovered from an adult with an advanced solid tumor such as melanoma, head and neck, liver or kidney cancer. The chain couples TRBV7-8 to TRBJ2-1; 9 positions match TRBD2. Sequences were derived from CD4+ or CD8+ T cells sorted from blood, sampled in a trial of the OX40 agonist ivuxolimab. CDR3 coding DNA: TGTGCCAGCAGCTCGCCCGTTCGGACTAGCGACCCCTACAATGAGCAGTTCTTC. It is translated as CASSSPVRTSDPYNEQFF.